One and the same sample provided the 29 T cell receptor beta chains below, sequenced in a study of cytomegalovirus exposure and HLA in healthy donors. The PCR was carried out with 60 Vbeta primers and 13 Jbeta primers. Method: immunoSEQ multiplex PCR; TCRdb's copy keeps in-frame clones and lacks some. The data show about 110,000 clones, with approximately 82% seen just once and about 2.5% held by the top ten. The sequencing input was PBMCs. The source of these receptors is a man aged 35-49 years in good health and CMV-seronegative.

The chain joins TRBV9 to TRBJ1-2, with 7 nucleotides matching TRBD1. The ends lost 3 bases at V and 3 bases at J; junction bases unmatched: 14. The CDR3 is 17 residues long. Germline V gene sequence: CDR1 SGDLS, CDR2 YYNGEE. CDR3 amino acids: CASSAWDSPLIDYGYTF. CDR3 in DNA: TGTGCCAGCAGCGCATGGGACAGCCCTTTAATTGACTATGGCTACACCTTC.

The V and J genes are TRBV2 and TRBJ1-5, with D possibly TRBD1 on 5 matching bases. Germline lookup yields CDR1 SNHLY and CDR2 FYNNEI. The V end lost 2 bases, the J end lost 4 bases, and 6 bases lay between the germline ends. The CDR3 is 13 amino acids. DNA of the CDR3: TGTGCCAGCAGTGAAAGGGGTAATCAGCCCCAGCATTTT. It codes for CASSERGNQPQHF.

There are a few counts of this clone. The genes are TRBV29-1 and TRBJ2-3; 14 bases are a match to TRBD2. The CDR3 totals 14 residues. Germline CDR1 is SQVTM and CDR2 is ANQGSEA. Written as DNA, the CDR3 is TGCATCGCGACCCGACTAGCGGGGGGGGATACGCAGTATTTT. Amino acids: CIATRLAGGDTQYF.

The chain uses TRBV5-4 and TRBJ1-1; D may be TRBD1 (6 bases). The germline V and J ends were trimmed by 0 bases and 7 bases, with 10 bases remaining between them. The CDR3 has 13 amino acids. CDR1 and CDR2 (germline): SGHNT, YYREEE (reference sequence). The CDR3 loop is CASSLVQGLEAFF. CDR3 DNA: TGTGCCAGCAGCTTGGTACAGGGTCTTGAAGCTTTCTTT.

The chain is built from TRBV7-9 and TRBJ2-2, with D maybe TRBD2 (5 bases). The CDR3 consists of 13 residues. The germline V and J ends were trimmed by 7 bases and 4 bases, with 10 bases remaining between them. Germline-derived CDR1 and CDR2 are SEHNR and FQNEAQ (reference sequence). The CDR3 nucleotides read TGTGCCAGCACCTCTCGGGGCACCGGGGAGCTGTTTTTT. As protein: CASTSRGTGELFF. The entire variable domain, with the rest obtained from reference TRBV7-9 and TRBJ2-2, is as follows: DTGVSQNPRHKITKRGQNVTFRCDPISEHNRLYWYRQTLGQGPEFLTYFQNEAQLEKSRLLSDRFSAERPKGSFSTLEIQRTEQGDSAMYLCASTSRGTGELFFGEGSRLTVL.

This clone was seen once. CDR3 sequence reads: CASSISGTNYGYTF. The CDR3 bases are TGTGCCAGTAGTATTTCGGGGACAAACTATGGCTACACCTTC. This chain uses TRBV19 with TRBJ1-2, with D possibly being TRBD1 (6 bases). The germline V gene encodes CDR1 LNHDA and CDR2 SQIVND (reference sequence). The CDR3 sequence is 14 residues long. Between the trimmed V and J ends, which lost 3 bases and 2 bases, there was a span of 10 bases.

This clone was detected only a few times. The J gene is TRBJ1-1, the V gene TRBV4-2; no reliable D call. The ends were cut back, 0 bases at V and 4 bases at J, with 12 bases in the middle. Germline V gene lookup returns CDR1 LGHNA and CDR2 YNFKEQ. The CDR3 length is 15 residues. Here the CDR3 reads CASSQENSRSTEAFF. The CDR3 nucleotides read TGTGCCAGCAGCCAAGAAAACTCGCGCTCCACTGAAGCTTTCTTT.

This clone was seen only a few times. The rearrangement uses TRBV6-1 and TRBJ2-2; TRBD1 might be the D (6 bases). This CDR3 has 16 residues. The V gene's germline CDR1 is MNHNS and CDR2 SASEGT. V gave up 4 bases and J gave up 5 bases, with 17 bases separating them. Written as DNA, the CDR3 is TGTGCCAGCAGTGTAATTCAGGGGACGGCAACCGGGGAGCTGTTTTTT. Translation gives CASSVIQGTATGELFF.

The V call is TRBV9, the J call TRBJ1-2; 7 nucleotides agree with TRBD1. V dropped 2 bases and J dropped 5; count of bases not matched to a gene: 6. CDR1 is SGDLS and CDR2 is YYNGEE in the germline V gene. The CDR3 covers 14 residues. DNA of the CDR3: TGTGCCAGCAGCGTGGACGGGACAGATTATGGCTACACCTTC. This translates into CASSVDGTDYGYTF.

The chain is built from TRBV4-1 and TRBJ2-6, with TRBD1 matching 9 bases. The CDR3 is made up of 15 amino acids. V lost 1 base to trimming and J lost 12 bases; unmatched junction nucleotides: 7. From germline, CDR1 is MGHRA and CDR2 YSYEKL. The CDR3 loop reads CASSQASGTGIVLTF. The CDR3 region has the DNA TGCGCCAGCAGCCAAGCCTCCGGGACAGGGATCGTCCTGACTTTC.

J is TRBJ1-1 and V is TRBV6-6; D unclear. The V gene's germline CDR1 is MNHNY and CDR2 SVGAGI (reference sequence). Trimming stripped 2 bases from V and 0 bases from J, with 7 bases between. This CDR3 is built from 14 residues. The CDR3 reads CASSYPELNTEAFF. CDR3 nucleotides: TGTGCCAGCAGTTACCCGGAGCTGAACACTGAAGCTTTCTTT.

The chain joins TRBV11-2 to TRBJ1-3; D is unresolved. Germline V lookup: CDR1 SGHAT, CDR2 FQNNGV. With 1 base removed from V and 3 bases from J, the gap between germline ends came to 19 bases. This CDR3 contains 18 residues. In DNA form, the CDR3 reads TGTGCCAGCAGCTTAGGGCGGGGATCGGGTATCTTTGGAAACACCATATATTTT. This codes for CASSLGRGSGIFGNTIYF.

The CDR3 region has the DNA TGCAGCGTTGGAGACAGGAACACTGAAGCTTTCTTT. The encoded protein is CSVGDRNTEAFF. V usage is TRBV29-1 and J usage is TRBJ1-1, with D perhaps matching TRBD1 (5 bases). This CDR3 has 12 residues. Germline V lookup: CDR1 SQVTM, CDR2 ANQGSEA. Trimming took 4 bases from V and 1 from J, leaving 7 bases between them.

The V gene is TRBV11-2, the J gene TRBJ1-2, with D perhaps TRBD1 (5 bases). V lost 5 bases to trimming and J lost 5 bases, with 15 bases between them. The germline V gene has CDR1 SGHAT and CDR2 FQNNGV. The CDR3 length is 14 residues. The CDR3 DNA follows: TGTGCCAGCAGCCCTAATGACAGACTGTATGGCTACACCTTC. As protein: CASSPNDRLYGYTF.

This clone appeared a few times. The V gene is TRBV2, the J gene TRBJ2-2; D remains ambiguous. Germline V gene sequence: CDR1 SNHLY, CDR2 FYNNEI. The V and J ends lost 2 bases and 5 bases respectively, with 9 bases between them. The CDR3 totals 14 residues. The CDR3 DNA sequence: TGTGCCAGCAGTGAACAGCGAAAAACCGGGGAGCTGTTTTTT. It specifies CASSEQRKTGELFF.

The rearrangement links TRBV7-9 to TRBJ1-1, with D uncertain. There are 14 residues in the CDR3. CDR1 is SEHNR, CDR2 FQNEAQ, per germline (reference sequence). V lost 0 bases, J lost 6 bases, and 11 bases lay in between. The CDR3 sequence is CASSLASISAEAFF. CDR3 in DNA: TGTGCCAGCAGCTTAGCGTCTATTAGTGCTGAAGCTTTCTTT.

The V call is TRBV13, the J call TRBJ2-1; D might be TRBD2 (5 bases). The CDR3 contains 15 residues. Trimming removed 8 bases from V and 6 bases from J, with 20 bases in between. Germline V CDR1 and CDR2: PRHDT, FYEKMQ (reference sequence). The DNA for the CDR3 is TGTGCCAGCGAGTCTGGCAGGCAACTAGGCAATGAGCAGTTCTTC. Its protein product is CASESGRQLGNEQFF.

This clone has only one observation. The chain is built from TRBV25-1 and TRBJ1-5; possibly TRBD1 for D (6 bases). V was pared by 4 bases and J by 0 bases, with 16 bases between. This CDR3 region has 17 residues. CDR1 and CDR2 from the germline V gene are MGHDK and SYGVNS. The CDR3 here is CASSAPPGEGSNQPQHF. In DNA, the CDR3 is TGTGCCAGCAGTGCCCCTCCAGGGGAGGGTAGCAATCAGCCCCAGCATTTT.

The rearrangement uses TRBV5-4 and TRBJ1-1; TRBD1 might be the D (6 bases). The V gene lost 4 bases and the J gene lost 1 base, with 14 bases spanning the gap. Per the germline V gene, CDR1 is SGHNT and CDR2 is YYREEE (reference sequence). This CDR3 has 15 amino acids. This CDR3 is CASSPLQGRNTEAFF. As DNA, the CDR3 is TGTGCCAGCAGCCCTCTACAGGGAAGGAACACTGAAGCTTTCTTT.

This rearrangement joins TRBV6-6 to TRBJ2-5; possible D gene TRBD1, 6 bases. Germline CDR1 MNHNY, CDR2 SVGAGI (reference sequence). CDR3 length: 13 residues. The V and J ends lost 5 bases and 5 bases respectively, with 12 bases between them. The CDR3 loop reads CASSRQEMETQYF. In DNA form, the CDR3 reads TGTGCCAGCAGTCGACAGGAGATGGAGACCCAGTACTTC.

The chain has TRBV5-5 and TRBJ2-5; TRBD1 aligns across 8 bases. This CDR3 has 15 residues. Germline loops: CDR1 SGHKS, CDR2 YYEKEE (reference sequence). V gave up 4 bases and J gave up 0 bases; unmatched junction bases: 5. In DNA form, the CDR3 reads TGTGCCAGCAGCAAGGGACAGGACTACCAAGAGACCCAGTACTTC. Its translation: CASSKGQDYQETQYF.

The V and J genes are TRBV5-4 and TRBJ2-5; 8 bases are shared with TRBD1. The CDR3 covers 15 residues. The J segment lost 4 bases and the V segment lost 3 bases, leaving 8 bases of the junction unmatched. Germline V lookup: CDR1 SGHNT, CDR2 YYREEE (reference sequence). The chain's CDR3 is CASSSQTGERETQYF. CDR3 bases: TGTGCCAGCAGCTCGCAGACAGGGGAGAGAGAGACCCAGTACTTC.

CDR3 sequence (DNA): TGTGCCAGCAGCCAAGGCAGGGGGCCAACCTACGAGCAGTACTTC. This sequence encodes CASSQGRGPTYEQYF. The chain links TRBV14 to TRBJ2-7, with 8 bases lining up with TRBD1. Germline CDR1 reads SGHDN; CDR2 reads FVKESK. V lost 1 base to trimming and J lost 2 bases; unmatched junction nucleotides: 4. CDR3 length equals 15 residues.

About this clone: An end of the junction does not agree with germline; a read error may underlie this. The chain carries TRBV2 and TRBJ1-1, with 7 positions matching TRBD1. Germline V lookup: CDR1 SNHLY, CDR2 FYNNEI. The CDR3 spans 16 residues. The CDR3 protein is CASSEGGQRDRTEAFF. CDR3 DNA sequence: TGTGCCAGCAGCGAAGGGGGACAGAGGGATAGGACTGAAGCTTTCTTT.

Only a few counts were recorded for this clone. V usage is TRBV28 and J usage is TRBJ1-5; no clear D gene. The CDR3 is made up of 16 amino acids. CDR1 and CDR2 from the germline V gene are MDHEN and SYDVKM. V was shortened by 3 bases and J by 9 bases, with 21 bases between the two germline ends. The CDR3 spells CASSFETHGIARPQHF. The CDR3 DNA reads TGTGCCAGCAGTTTTGAGACGCATGGCATCGCTAGGCCCCAGCATTTT.

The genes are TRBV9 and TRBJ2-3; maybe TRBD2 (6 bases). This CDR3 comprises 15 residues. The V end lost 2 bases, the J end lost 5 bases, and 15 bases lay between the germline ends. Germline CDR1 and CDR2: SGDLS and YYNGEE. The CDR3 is CASSVRDWGRDTQYF. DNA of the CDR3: TGTGCCAGCAGCGTCCGGGACTGGGGAAGAGATACGCAGTATTTT.

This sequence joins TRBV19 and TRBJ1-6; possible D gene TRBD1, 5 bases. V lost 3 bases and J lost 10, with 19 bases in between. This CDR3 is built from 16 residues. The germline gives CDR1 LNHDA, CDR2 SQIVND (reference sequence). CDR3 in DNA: TGTGCCAGTAGTATTGTCAGGGTCTCGGGCGGCTCACCCCTCCACTTT. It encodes CASSIVRVSGGSPLHF. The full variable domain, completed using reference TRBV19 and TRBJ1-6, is DGGITQSPKYLFRKEGQNVTLSCEQNLNHDAMYWYRQDPGQGLRLIYYSQIVNDFQKGDIAEGYSVSREKKESFPLTVTSAQKNPTAFYLCASSIVRVSGGSPLHFGNGTRLTVT.

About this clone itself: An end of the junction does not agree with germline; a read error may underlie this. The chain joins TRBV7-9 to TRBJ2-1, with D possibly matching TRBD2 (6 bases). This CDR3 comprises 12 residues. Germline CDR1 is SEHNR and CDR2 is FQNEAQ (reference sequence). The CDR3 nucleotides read TGTTCCAGCAGCCGGGACTTTAATGAGCAGTTCTTC. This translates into CSSSRDFNEQFF.

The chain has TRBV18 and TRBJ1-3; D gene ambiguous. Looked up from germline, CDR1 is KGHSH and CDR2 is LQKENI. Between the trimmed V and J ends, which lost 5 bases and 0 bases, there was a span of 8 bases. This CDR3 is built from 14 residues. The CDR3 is CASSSDISGNTIYF. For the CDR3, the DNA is TGTGCCAGCTCATCTGACATCTCTGGAAACACCATATATTTT.